This T cell receptor (beta chain) appears in the sequencing data of a study of beta chain features in type 1 diabetes. The authors reverse transcribed all of the isolated RNA, so sequencing captured expressed TCRB transcripts. TCRdb keeps only in-frame clones here, not all; method: immunoSEQ multiplex PCR. Found here are roughly 50,000 clones, approximately 52% of them singletons; the top ten hold approximately 2.5%. Findings of the study overall: A moderate, significant TCRB CDR3 shortening appeared in type 1 diabetes across four CD4+ subsets.

The CDR3 spans 15 residues. V lost 3 bases to trimming and J lost 0 bases; unmatched junction nucleotides: 4. The germline gives CDR1 SGHTA, CDR2 FQGTGA. This clone was picked up a small number of times. Its antigen remains unidentified. Every donor provided one heparinised blood draw, which averaged around 120 mL. Each of the CD4+ naive, central memory, regulatory and stem cell-like memory populations was sorted via CD45RO/CCR7/CD25/CD127/CD95/CD27. The sequence came from a woman aged 40 to 49 with type 1 diabetes. This chain connects TRBV7-3 to TRBJ2-5; 7 bases are a match to TRBD2. Sequencing was performed on Tregs from blood. The CDR3 DNA follows: TGTGCCAGCAGCTTGGCTAGCGGCTACCAAGAGACCCAGTACTTC. This codes for CASSLASGYQETQYF.